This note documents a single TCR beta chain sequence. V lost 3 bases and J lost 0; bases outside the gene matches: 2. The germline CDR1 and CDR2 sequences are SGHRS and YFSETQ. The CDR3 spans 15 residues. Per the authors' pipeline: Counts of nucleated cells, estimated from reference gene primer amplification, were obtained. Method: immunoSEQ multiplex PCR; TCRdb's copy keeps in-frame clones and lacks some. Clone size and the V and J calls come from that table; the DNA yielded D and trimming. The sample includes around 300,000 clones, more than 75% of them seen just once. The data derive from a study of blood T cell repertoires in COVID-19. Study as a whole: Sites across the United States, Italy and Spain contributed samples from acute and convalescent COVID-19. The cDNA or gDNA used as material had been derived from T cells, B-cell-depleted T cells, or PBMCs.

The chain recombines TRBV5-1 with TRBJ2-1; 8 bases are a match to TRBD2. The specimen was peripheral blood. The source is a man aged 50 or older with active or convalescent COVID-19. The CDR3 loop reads CASSSRGGSYNEQFF. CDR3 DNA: TGCGCCAGCAGCTCCCGGGGGGGCTCCTACAATGAGCAGTTCTTC.